Below, one T cell receptor (beta chain) is given with its context. Antigen specificity is unknown. These data belong to a study of T cell repertoires in cytomegalovirus infection. CDR1 and CDR2 (germline): LNHDA, SQIVND (reference sequence). The CDR3 spans 16 residues. Trimming pared 4 bases from V and 0 bases from J, leaving 13 bases between. MiXCR was run by TCRdb on the reads, yielding one entry per CDR3 protein. Here the sample spans roughly 90,000 distinct CDR3 sequences, approximately 32% being singletons. Material: CD8+ T cells from cultured PBMCs, obtained from culture after CMV antigen stimulation. The receptor was isolated from a human donor in good health (CMV status not recorded). Some clones in this sample may be carry-over from other donors' samples. The chain combines TRBV19 with TRBJ2-1; D uncertain. DNA of the CDR3: TGTGCCAGTAGTACCCTTTCTTTGAGCTCCTACAATGAGCAGTTCTTC. Translation gives CASSTLSLSSYNEQFF. The whole variable domain, filled in from reference TRBV19 and TRBJ2-1, reads DGGITQSPKYLFRKEGQNVTLSCEQNLNHDAMYWYRQDPGQGLRLIYYSQIVNDFQKGDIAEGYSVSREKKESFPLTVTSAQKNPTAFYLCASSTLSLSSYNEQFFGPGTRLTVL.